This T cell receptor beta chain was documented in a study of response to subunit inactivated influenza vaccine. General study points: Authors suggested seasonal influenza vaccinations each recruit few new T cells.

MiXCR was run by TCRdb on the RT-PCR reads, yielding one entry per CDR3 protein. Of 710,000 or so distinct CDR3 sequences listed, about a sixth are singletons. The germline gives CDR1 MGHRA, CDR2 YSYEKL. Losses at the gene ends were 0 bases for V and 3 bases for J; bases not matched to a gene: 1. The length of the CDR3 is 16 residues. Points on this clonotype: The antigen remains unidentified.

The source is a man aged 45-65 years who received an inactivated influenza vaccine. The specimen comprised PBMCs from blood, sampled about 13 days after vaccination. The rearrangement links TRBV4-1 to TRBJ2-2, with 10 positions matching TRBD2. DNA of the CDR3: TGCGCCAGCAGCCAAGAACTAGCGGGATACACCGGGGAGCTGTTTTTT. Protein sequence: CASSQELAGYTGELFF.